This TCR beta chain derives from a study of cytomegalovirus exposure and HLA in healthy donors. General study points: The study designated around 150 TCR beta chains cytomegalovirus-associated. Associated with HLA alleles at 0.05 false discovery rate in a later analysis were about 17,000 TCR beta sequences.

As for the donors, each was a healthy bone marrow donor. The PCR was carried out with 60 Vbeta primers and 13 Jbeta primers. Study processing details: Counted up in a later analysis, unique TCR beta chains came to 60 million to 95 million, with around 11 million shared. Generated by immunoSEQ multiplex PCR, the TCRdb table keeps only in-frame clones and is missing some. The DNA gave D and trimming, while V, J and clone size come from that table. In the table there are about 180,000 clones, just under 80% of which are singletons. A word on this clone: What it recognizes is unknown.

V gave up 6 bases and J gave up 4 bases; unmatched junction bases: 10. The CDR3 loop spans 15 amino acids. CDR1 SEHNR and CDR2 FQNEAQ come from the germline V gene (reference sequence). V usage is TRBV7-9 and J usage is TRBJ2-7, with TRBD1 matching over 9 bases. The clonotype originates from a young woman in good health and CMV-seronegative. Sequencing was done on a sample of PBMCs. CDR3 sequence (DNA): TGTGCCAGCAGTTTAAAACAGGGGGCGCTTTACGAGCAGTACTTC. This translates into CASSLKQGALYEQYF.